The entry below describes one T cell receptor beta chain. The sample belongs to a study of blood T cell repertoires in COVID-19. CDR3 length equals 15 residues. V lost 5 bases and J lost 4; bases outside the gene matches: 9. CDR1 is MNHEY and CDR2 is SVGAGI in the germline V gene. Sequenced by immunoSEQ multiplex PCR; TCRdb stores in-frame clones only, minus some. The table shows roughly 250,000 clones, with 85% to 95% occurring only once. Specimen: PBMCs or T cells enriched from blood (not recorded which). The clonotype originates from a young woman who had recovered from COVID-19. The V and J genes are TRBV6-5 and TRBJ2-5; 8 bases are shared with TRBD2. Here the CDR3 reads CASSTPGLEGETQYF. The DNA of the CDR3 is TGTGCCAGCAGTACCCCGGGACTAGAAGGAGAGACCCAGTACTTC.